This T cell receptor beta chain was recovered during a study of blood T cell repertoires in COVID-19. Across the study: Acute and convalescent COVID-19 specimens originated in the United States, Italy and Spain.

In germline, CDR1 is WNHNN, CDR2 SYGVQD (reference sequence). This CDR3 is 21 amino acids long. Trimming removed 0 bases from V and 4 bases from J; junction bases left unmatched: 17. Profiling relied on immunoSEQ multiplex PCR, and the TCRdb table lists in-frame clones only, not all of them. This repertoire shows roughly 300,000 clones, about 83% found once; its top ten account for under 2%. Sequenced input: peripheral blood. The rearrangement links TRBV10-1 to TRBJ2-3; 12 bases align to TRBD2. The receptor was isolated from a woman in her fifties or sixties with acute or convalescent COVID-19. The CDR3: CASSESSVSYLAGGRADTQYF. Written as DNA, the CDR3 is TGCGCCAGCAGTGAGTCCTCAGTTTCCTACCTAGCGGGAGGGAGGGCAGATACGCAGTATTTT.